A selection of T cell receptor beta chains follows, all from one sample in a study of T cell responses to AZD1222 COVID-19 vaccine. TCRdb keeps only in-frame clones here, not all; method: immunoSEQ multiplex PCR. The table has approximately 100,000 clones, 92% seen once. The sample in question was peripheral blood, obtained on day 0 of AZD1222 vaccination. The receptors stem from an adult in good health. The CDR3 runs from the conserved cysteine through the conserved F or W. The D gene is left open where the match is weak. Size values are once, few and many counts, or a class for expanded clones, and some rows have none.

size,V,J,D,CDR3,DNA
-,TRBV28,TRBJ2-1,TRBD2,CAIALSGGVNEQFF,TGTGCCATTGCCCTTAGCGGGGGCGTTAATGAGCAGTTCTTC
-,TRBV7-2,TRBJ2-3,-,CASSPVGRADTQYF,TGTGCCAGCAGCCCCGTCGGTAGGGCAGATACGCAGTATTTT
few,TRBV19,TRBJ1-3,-,CASSRDRPQGNTIYF,TGTGCCAGTAGCCGTGACAGGCCACAAGGAAACACCATATATTTT
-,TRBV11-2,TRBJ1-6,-,CASRWGGQDSPLHF,TGTGCCAGCAGGTGGGGGGGGCAGGATTCACCCCTCCACTTT
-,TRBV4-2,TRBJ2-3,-,CASSQDETGDTDTQYF,TGTGCCAGCAGCCAAGACGAGACTGGGGACACAGATACGCAGTATTTT
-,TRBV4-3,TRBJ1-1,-,CASSPTRGRDTEAFF,TGCGCCAGCAGCCCCACCCGAGGGAGGGACACTGAAGCTTTCTTT
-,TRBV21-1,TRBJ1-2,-,CASSKFYGYTF,TGTGCCAGCAGCAAATTCTATGGCTACACCTTC
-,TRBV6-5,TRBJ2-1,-,CASRDTGEVGTEQFF,TGTGCCAGCAGAGATACGGGGGAGGTGGGGACTGAGCAGTTCTTC
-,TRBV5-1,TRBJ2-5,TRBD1,CASSRTGQETQYF,TGCGCCAGCAGCCGGACAGGTCAAGAGACCCAGTACTTC
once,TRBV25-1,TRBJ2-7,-,CASSGMVAEQYF,TGTGCCAGCAGTGGTATGGTAGCCGAGCAGTACTTC
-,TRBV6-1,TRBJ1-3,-,CASSEAQMGGSNTIYF,TGTGCCAGCAGTGAAGCCCAAATGGGGGGCTCAAACACCATATATTTT
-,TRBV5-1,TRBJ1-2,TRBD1,CASSLTGTGGSGYTF,TGCGCCAGCAGCTTGACCGGGACAGGGGGGAGTGGCTACACCTTC
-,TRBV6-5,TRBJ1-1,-,CASSRQDPTEAFF,TGTGCCAGCAGTCGGCAGGACCCCACTGAAGCTTTCTTT
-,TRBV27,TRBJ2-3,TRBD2,CASSNGLAKGTDTQYF,TGTGCCAGCAGTAACGGACTAGCGAAGGGGACAGATACGCAGTATTTT
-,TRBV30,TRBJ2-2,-,CAWSVLRGTGELFF,TGTGCCTGGAGTGTCCTCAGGGGAACCGGGGAGCTGTTTTTT
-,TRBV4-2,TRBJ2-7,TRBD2,CASSPGLAVEQYF,TGTGCCAGCAGCCCGGGACTAGCGGTCGAGCAGTACTTC